The 3 T cell receptor beta chains listed next were all sequenced from one sample in a study of identical twins. TCRdb called the 5' RACE reads again in MiXCR, with one record for every CDR3 protein. The sample has about 690,000 distinct CDR3 sequences, 21% seen once. These records were also assigned to another study, of T cells expressing NK-cell markers.

Sequenced: PBMCs. The origin of the receptors is a woman in her late teens or twenties in good health.

This clonotype was seen a handful of times. This chain joins TRBV10-3 and TRBJ1-1; D call uncertain. V was clipped by 4 bases and J by 4 bases, with 10 bases between them. The CDR3 loop spans 13 amino acids. The germline CDR1 and CDR2 sequences are ENHRY and SYGVKD. As DNA, the CDR3 is TGTGCCATCAGTGCGGGCATATTCACTGAAGCTTTCTTT. It codes for CAISAGIFTEAFF.

This clonotype was seen more than once but under ten times. The rearrangement links TRBV18 to TRBJ1-5, with TRBD1 identical over 7 bases. CDR1 is KGHSH and CDR2 is LQKENI in the germline V gene. V lost 3 bases to trimming and J lost 8 bases; unmatched junction nucleotides: 7. The CDR3 loop spans 14 amino acids. The CDR3 DNA reads as TGTGCCAGCTCACCGGGACAGCTCAAGGAGCCCCAGCATTTT. This gives the protein CASSPGQLKEPQHF.

As DNA, the CDR3 is TGTGCCAGCAGGAGACAGATGGGGACTAATGAAAAACTGTTTTTT. It yields the protein CASRRQMGTNEKLFF. V and J are TRBV7-9 and TRBJ1-4; TRBD1 might be the D (5 bases). Trimming pared 6 bases from V and 2 bases from J, leaving 13 bases between. Germline lookup yields CDR1 SEHNR and CDR2 FQNEAQ (reference sequence). CDR3 size: 15 residues.